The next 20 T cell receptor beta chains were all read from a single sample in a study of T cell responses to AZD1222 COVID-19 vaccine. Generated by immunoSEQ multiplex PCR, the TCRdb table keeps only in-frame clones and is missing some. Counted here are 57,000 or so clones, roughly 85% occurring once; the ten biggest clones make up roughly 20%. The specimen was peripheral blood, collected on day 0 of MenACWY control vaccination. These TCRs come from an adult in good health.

In nucleotides, the CDR3 is TGTGCCATCAGTGCCAATGGACAGGGGATCTATGGCTACACCTTC. Its translation is CAISANGQGIYGYTF. The rearrangement links TRBV10-3 to TRBJ1-2; TRBD1 agrees at 9 bases. The CDR3 is 15 residues long. V was pared by 4 bases and J by 4 bases, with 7 bases of the junction left unmatched. From germline, CDR1 is ENHRY and CDR2 SYGVKD.

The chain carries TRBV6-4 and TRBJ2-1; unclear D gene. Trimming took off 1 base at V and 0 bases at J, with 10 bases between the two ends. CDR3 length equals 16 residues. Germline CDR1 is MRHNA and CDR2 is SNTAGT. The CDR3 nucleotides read TGTGCCAGCAGTGACTGGAGCGCGAGCTCCTACAATGAGCAGTTCTTC. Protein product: CASSDWSASSYNEQFF.

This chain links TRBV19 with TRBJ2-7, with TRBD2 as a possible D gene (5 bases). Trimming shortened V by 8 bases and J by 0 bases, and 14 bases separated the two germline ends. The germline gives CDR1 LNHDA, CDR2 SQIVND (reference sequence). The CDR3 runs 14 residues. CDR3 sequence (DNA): TGTGCCAGTTCCTCCACGGAGGTCTCCTACGAGCAGTACTTC. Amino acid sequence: CASSSTEVSYEQYF.

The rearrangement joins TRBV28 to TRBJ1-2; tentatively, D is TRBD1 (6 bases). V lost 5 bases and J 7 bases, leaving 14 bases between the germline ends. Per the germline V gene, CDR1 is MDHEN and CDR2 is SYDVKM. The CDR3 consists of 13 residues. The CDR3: CASSLRQVGGYTF. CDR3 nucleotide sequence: TGTGCCAGCAGTCTTCGACAGGTTGGTGGCTACACCTTC.

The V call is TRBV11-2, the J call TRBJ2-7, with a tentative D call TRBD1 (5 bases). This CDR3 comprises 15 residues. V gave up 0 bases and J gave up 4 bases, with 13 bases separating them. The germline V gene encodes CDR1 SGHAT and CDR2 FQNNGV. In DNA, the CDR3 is TGTGCCAGCAGCTTAGAAGCAGGGATAATGTACGAGCAGTACTTC. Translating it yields CASSLEAGIMYEQYF. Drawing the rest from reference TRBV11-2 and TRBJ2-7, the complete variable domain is EAGVAQSPRYKIIEKRQSVAFWCNPISGHATLYWYQQILGQGPKLLIQFQNNGVVDDSQLPKDRFSAERLKGVDSTLKIQPAKLEDSAVYLCASSLEAGIMYEQYFGPGTRLTVT.

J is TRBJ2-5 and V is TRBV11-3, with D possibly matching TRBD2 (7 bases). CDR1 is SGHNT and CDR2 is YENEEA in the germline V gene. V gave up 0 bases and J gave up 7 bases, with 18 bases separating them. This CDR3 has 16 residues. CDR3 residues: CASSLDAGALPGTQYF. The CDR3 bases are TGTGCCAGCAGCTTAGATGCGGGGGCGTTACCGGGGACCCAGTACTTC.

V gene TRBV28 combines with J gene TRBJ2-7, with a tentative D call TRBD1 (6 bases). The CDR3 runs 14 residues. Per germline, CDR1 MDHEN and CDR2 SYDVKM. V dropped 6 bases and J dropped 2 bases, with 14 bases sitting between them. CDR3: CASRVTGPPYEQYF. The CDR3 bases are TGTGCCAGCAGGGTCACAGGGCCCCCCTACGAGCAGTACTTC.

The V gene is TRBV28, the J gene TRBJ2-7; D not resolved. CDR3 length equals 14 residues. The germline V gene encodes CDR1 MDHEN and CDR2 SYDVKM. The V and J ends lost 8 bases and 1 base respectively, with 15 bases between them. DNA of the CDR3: TGTGCCAGCGGCTCAACTCACCGTTCCTACGAGCAGTACTTC. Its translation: CASGSTHRSYEQYF.

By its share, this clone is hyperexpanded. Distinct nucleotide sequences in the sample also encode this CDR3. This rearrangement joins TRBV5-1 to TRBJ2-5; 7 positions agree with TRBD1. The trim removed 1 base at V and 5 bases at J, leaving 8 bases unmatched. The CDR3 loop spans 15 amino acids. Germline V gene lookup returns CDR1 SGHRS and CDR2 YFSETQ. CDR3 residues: CASSLWDRAVETQYF. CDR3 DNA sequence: TGCGCCAGCAGCTTGTGGGACAGAGCAGTTGAGACCCAGTACTTC.

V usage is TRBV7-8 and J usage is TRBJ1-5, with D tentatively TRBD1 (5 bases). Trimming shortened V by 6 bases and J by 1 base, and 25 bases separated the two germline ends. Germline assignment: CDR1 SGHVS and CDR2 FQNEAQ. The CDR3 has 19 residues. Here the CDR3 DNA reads TGTGCCAGCAGTCCCCGCCCGGGACTTACCGTAAAGAGCAATCAGCCCCAGCATTTT. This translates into CASSPRPGLTVKSNQPQHF.

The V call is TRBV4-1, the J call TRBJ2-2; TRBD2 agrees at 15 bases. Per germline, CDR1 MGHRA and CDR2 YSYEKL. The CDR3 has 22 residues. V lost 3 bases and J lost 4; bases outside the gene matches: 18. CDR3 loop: CASSHPSPLGLAGGPSTGELFF. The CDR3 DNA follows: TGCGCCAGCAGCCACCCCTCTCCCCTAGGACTAGCGGGAGGGCCAAGCACCGGGGAGCTGTTTTTT.

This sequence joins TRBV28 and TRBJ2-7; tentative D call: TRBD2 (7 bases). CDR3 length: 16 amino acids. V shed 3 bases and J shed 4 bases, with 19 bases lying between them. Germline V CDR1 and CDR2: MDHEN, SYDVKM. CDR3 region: CASSFGAGGGRYEQYF. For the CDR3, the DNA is TGTGCCAGCAGTTTTGGGGCTGGGGGCGGGAGATACGAGCAGTACTTC. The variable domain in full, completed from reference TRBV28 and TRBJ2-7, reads DVKVTQSSRYLVKRTGEKVFLECVQDMDHENMFWYRQDPGLGLRLIYFSYDVKMKEKGDIPEGYSVSREKKERFSLILESASTNQTSMYLCASSFGAGGGRYEQYFGPGTRLTVT.

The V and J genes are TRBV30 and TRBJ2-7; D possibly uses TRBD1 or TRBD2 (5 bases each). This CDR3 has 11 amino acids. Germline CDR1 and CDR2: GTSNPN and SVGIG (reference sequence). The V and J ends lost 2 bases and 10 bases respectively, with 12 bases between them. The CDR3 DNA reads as TGTGCCTGGAGTAACCGGGACCAACAGTACTTC. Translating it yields CAWSNRDQQYF.

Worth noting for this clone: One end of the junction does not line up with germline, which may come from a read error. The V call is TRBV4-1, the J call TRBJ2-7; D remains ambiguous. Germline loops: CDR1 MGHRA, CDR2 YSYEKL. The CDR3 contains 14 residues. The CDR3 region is CASRQGPSAYEQYF. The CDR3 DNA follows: TGCGCCAGCAGACAAGGGCCCTCCGCCTACGAGCAGTACTTC.

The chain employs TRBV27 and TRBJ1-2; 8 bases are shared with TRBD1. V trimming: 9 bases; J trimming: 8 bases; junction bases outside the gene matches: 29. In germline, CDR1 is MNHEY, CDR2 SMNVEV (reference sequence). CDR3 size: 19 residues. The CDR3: CARTNLDTQGAQGGDGYTF. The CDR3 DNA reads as TGTGCCAGAACTAACCTTGATACTCAGGGGGCGCAGGGAGGGGACGGCTACACCTTC.

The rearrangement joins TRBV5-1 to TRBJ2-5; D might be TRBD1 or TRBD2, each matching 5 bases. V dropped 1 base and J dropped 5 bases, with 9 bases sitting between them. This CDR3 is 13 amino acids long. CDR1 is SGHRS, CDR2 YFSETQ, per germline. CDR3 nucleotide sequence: TGCGCCAGCAGCTTGTGGGGGAAGGAGACCCAGTACTTC. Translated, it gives CASSLWGKETQYF.

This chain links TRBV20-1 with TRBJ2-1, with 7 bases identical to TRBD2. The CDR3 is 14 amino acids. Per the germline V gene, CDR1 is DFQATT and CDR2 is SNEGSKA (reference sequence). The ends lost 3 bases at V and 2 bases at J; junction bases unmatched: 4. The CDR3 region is CSASAGDAYNEQFF. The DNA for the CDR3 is TGCAGTGCTAGTGCGGGGGATGCCTACAATGAGCAGTTCTTC.

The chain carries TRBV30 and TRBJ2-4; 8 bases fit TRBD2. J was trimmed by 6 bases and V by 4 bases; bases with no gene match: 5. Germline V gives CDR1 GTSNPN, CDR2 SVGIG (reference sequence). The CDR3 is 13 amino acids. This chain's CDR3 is CAWTGGAGNIQYF. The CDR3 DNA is TGTGCCTGGACGGGGGGGGCGGGAAACATTCAGTACTTC. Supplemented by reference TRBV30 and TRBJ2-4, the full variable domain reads SQTIHQWPATLVQPVGSPLSLECTVEGTSNPNLYWYRQAAGRGLQLLFYSVGIGQISSEVPQNLSASRPQDRQFILSSKKLLLSDSGFYLCAWTGGAGNIQYFGAGTRLSVL.

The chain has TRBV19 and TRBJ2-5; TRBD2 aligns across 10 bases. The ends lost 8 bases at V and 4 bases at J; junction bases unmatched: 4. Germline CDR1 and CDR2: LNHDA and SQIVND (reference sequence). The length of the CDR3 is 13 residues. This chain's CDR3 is CASASGRVETQYF. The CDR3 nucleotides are TGTGCCAGTGCCAGCGGGAGGGTAGAGACCCAGTACTTC.

CDR3 region: CASSLDTVSNQPQHF. For the CDR3, the DNA is TGTGCCAGCAGCTTAGACACAGTAAGCAATCAGCCCCAGCATTTT. J is TRBJ1-5 and V is TRBV7-9, with unresolved D. This CDR3 spans 15 amino acids. V lost 1 base and J lost 1, with 8 bases in between. CDR1 SEHNR and CDR2 FQNEAQ come from the germline V gene (reference sequence).